These 9 T cell receptor beta chains came from one sample sequenced in a study of identical twins. TCRdb independently ran MiXCR on the 5' RACE reads; one entry per CDR3 protein. The table includes just under 550,000 distinct CDR3 sequences, approximately 14% detected once. The sample was also linked to a second study, of yellow fever vaccine responses in identical twins.

The source material was CD4+ T cells sorted from blood. These receptors all come from a woman younger than 30 in good health.

In this sample, this clonotype turned up a few times. This chain uses TRBV29-1 with TRBJ2-3; 7 bases fit TRBD1. V trimming: 4 bases; J trimming: 0 bases; junction bases outside the gene matches: 10. Germline CDR1 SQVTM, CDR2 ANQGSEA. The CDR3 loop spans 16 amino acids. DNA for the CDR3: TGCAGCGTTGTTGACAACAGGGGCGGGAGCACAGATACGCAGTATTTT. It encodes CSVVDNRGGSTDTQYF.

This clonotype showed up just a few times. The J gene is TRBJ2-3, the V gene TRBV11-2, with D possibly being TRBD1 (6 bases). CDR3 size: 18 residues. Germline CDR1 SGHAT, CDR2 FQNNGV. Trimming shortened V by 6 bases and J by 1 base, and 23 bases separated the two germline ends. Here the CDR3 reads CASRPPARGTARTDTQYF. For the CDR3, the DNA is TGTGCCAGCAGGCCACCGGCGAGGGGGACGGCCCGCACAGATACGCAGTATTTT.

This sequence joins TRBV5-1 and TRBJ1-2; TRBD1 matches at 12 bases. The CDR3 has 14 amino acids. CDR1 and CDR2 from the germline V gene are SGHRS and YFSETQ. With V trimmed by 3 bases and J by 7 bases, 4 bases remained unmatched. This CDR3 reads CASSSGQGAVGYTF. CDR3 in DNA: TGCGCCAGCAGCTCGGGACAGGGGGCGGTTGGCTACACCTTC.

The V and J genes are TRBV3-1 and TRBJ1-4; D unresolved. The germline V gene encodes CDR1 LGHDT and CDR2 YNNKEL (reference sequence). The CDR3 contains 14 residues. Trimming removed 1 base from V and 7 bases from J, with 10 bases in between. CDR3 amino acids: CASSQGRNSEKLFF. The CDR3, as DNA: TGTGCCAGCAGCCAAGGCAGGAACTCTGAAAAACTGTTTTTT.

V usage is TRBV12-3 or TRBV12-4 and J usage is TRBJ2-5; 9 bases fit TRBD1. The CDR3 has 16 residues. The trim removed 1 base at V and 4 bases at J, leaving 7 bases unmatched. CDR3: CASSLGTGVPLETQYF. DNA for the CDR3: TGTGCCAGCAGTTTAGGGACAGGGGTGCCTCTAGAGACCCAGTACTTC.

The chain joins TRBV18 to TRBJ2-7; 10 bases agree with TRBD2. V lost 8 bases, J lost 3 bases, and 7 bases stayed unmatched. The CDR3 has 14 amino acids. The germline CDR1 and CDR2 sequences are KGHSH and LQKENI. The DNA for the CDR3 is TGTGCCAGCCGCTCTAGCGGGAGACTCTACGAGCAGTACTTC. Amino acids: CASRSSGRLYEQYF.

J is TRBJ2-7 and V is TRBV2; TRBD1 is a possible D gene (5 bases). V was shortened by 3 bases and J by 3 bases, with 9 bases between the two germline ends. The CDR3 length is 13 residues. In germline, CDR1 is SNHLY, CDR2 FYNNEI. CDR3 in amino acids: CASSDWGRYEQYV. The CDR3, as DNA: TGTGCCAGCAGTGATTGGGGCCGCTACGAGCAGTACGTC.

About this clonotype itself: This clone may be a read error of a much larger clone one base away. The chain is built from TRBV5-1 and TRBJ2-5; 8 nucleotides agree with TRBD1. The CDR3 is 15 residues long. CDR1 and CDR2 from the germline V gene are SGHRS and YFSETQ. The CDR3 region has the DNA TGCGCCAGCAGCTTGCAGGGGGCATACCAAGAGACCCAGCACTTC. Translated: CASSLQGAYQETQHF.

V usage is TRBV27 and J usage is TRBJ1-5; D may be TRBD1 (6 bases). The CDR3 sequence is 15 residues long. Germline CDR1 MNHEY, CDR2 SMNVEV (reference sequence). V lost 7 bases and J lost 0, with 13 bases in between. CDR3 sequence reads: CASTPRGDSNQPQHF. The CDR3 DNA reads as TGTGCCAGCACCCCTAGGGGGGATAGCAATCAGCCCCAGCATTTT.